This TCR beta chain originates from a study of shared clonotypes between healthy human individuals. Study conclusions and caveats: Naive subsets tended to show greater estimated richness than memory subsets.

Libraries were prepared by immunoSEQ multiplex PCR; TCRdb keeps only in-frame clonotypes and omits some of them. This table holds roughly 1,000,000 clones, around 78% found once. Comments on this clone: Its antigen is not identified.

CDR1 and CDR2 (germline): SGHRS, YFSETQ. V shed 2 bases and J shed 0 bases, with 12 bases lying between them. The CDR3 runs 16 residues. Sequences were obtained from memory CD4+ T cells from PBMCs. As for subset: CD45RA-negative fraction. The sequence derives from a man aged 18 to 30 in good health. Some clones in this sample may be carry-over from other donors' samples. The chain links TRBV5-1 to TRBJ1-3; D unresolved. The CDR3 region has the DNA TGCGCCAGCAGCTTTACATACAGCGTCTCTGGAAACACCATATATTTT. Amino acids: CASSFTYSVSGNTIYF.